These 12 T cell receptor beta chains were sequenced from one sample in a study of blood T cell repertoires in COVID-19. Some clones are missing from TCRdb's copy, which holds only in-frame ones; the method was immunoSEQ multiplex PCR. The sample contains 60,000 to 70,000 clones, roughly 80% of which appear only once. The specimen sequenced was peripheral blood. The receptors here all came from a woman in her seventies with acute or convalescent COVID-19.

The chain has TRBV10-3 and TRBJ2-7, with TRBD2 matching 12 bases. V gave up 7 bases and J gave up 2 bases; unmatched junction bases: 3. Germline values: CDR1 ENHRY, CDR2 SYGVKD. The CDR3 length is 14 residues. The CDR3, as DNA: TGTGCCATCAACCCTAGCGGGGGGGCCTACGAGCAGTACTTC. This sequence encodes CAINPSGGAYEQYF.

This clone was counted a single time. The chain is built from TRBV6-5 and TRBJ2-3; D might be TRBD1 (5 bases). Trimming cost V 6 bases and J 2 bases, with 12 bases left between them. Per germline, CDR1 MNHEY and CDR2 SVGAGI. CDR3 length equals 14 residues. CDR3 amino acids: CASSLTALTDTQYF. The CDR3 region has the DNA TGTGCCAGCAGCTTGACAGCTCTCACAGATACGCAGTATTTT.

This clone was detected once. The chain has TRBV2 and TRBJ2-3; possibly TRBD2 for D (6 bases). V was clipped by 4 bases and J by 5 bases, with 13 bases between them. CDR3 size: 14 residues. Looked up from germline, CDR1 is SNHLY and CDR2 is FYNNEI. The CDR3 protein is CASSVVGGLDTQYF. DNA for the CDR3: TGTGCCAGCAGTGTGGTTGGAGGGTTAGATACGCAGTATTTT.

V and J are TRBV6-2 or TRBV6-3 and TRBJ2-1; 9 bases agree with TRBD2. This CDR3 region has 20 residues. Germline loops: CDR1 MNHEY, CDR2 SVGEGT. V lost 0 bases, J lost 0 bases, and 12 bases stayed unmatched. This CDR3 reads CASSYSLIAGARSSYNEQFF. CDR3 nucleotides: TGTGCCAGCAGTTACTCCCTGATAGCGGGGGCGAGAAGCTCCTACAATGAGCAGTTCTTC.

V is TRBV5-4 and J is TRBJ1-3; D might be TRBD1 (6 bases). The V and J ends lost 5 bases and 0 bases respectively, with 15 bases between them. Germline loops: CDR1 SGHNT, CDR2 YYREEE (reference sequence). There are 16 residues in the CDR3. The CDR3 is CASRDSPLSSGNTIYF. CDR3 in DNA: TGTGCCAGCAGGGACAGCCCATTAAGCTCTGGAAACACCATATATTTT.

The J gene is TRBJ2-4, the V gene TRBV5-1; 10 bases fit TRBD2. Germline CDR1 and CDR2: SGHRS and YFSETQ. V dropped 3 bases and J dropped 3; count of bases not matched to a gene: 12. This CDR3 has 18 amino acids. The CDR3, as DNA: TGCGCCAGCAGCTCCGGACTAGCGGTTAGGCTTGACAAAAACATTCAGTACTTC. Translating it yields CASSSGLAVRLDKNIQYF. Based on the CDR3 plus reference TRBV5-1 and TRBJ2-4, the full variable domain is KAGVTQTPRYLIKTRGQQVTLSCSPISGHRSVSWYQQTPGQGLQFLFEYFSETQRNKGNFPGRFSGRQFSNSRSEMNVSTLELGDSALYLCASSSGLAVRLDKNIQYFGAGTRLSVL.

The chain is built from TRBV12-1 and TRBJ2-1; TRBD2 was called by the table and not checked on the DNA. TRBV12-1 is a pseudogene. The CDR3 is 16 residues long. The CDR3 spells CASSYPRGGAETVQFF. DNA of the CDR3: TGTGCCAGCAGTTACCCCCGGGGGGGGGCGGAGACCGTTCAGTTCTTC.

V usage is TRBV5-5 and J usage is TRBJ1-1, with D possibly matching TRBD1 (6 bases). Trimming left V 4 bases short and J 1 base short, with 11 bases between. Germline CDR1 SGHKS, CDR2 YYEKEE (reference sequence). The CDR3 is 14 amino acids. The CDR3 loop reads CASSRGHGNTEAFF. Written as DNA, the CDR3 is TGTGCCAGCAGCCGGGGACATGGGAACACTGAAGCTTTCTTT. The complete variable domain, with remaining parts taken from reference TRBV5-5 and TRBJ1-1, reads DAGVTQSPTHLIKTRGQQVTLRCSPISGHKSVSWYQQVLGQGPQFIFQYYEKEERGRGNFPDRFSARQFPNYSSELNVNALLLGDSALYLCASSRGHGNTEAFFGQGTRLTVV.

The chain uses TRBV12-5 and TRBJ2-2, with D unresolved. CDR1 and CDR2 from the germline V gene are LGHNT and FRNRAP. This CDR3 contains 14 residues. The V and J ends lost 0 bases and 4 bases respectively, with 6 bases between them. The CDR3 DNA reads TGTGCTAGTGGTTTGGTACGCGGCACCGGGGAGCTGTTTTTT. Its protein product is CASGLVRGTGELFF. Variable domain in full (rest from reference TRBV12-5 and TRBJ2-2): DARVTQTPRHKVTEMGQEVTMRCQPILGHNTVFWYRQTMMQGLELLAYFRNRAPLDDSGMPKDRFSAEMPDATLATLKIQPSEPRDSAVYFCASGLVRGTGELFFGEGSRLTVL.

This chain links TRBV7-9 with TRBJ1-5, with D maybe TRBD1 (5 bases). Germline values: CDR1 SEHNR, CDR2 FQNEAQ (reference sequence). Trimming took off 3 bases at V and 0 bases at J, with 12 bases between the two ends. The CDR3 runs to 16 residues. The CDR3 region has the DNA TGTGCCAGCAGCTTTAGTCAGGGAGGTAGCAATCAGCCCCAGCATTTT. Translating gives CASSFSQGGSNQPQHF.

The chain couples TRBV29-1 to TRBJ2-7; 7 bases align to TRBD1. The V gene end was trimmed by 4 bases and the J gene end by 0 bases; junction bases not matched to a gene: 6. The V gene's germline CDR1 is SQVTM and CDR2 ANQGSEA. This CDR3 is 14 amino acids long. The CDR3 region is CSVVRGDSSYEQYF. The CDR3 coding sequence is TGCAGCGTTGTTCGTGGGGACAGCTCCTACGAGCAGTACTTC.

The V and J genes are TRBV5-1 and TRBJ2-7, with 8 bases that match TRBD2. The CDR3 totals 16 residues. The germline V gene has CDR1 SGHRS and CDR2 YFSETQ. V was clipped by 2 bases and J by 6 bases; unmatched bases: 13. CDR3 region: CASSFNTGTREIEQYF. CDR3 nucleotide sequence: TGCGCCAGCAGCTTCAACACCGGGACTAGGGAAATCGAGCAGTACTTC.